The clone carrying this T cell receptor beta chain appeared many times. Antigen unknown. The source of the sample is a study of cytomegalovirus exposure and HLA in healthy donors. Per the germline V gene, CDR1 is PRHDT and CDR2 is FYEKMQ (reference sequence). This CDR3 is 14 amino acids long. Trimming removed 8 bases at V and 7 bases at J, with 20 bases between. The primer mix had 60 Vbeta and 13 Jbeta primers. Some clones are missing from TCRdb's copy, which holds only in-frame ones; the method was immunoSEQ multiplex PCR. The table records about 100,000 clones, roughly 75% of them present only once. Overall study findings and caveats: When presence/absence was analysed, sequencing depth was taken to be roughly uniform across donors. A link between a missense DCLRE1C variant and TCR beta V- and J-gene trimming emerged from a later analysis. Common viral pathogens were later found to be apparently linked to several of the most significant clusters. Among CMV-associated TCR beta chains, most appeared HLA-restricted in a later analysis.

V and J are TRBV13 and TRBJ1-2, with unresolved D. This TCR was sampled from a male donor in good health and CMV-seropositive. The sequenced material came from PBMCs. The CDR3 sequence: CASSDSSSGSGYTF. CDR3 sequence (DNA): TGTGCCAGCTCTGATTCCTCGAGCGGGTCTGGCTACACCTTC.